This T cell receptor beta chain derives from a study of graft-versus-host responses after intestinal transplantation (dated by TCRdb to the early 2020s). About the full investigation: The transplants that recipients got were multivisceral, liver-intestinal, or isolated intestinal. The cohort enrolled about two dozen intestinal transplant recipients, one of whom was a retransplant, and a few patients without pretransplant specimens were excluded. A peak of at least 4% donor T cells among recipient peripheral blood mononuclear cells was the definition used for donor T cell macrochimerism. Samples from three later patients were sequenced in-house on an Illumina MiSeq with MiXCR processing rather than by the commercial service. Anti-thymocyte globulin induction was given to all recipients, followed by maintenance tacrolimus and steroids for about 3 years. After intestinal transplantation, graft-versus-host and host-versus-graft alloreactive T cell clones in the graft, circulation and bone marrow were tracked using bulk TCR-beta CDR3 sequencing. To identify alloreactive clones, pre-transplant mixed lymphocyte reaction products were sequenced and compared with unstimulated pre-transplant donor and recipient T cells.

The CDR3 spans 16 residues, from the cysteine through the phenylalanine. Only CDR3 DNA is held: 48 bases, read in frame from base 1. V has 2 bases trimmed and J has 1 base trimmed; junction bases matching no gene number 5. The germline V gene sets CDR1 to SGDLS and CDR2 to YYNGEE. The library was produced with the immunoSEQ multiplex PCR assay. For most patients, genomic DNA was isolated using the Qiagen DNeasy Blood and Tissue Kit and was shipped frozen to Adaptive Biotechnologies for TCR sequencing. High-throughput TCR-beta CDR3 sequencing of genomic DNA from most patients was performed by Adaptive Biotechnologies. Under the source paper's analysis protocol: TCR sequencing data for roughly 18 patients were retrieved from Adaptive's ImmunoSEQ software; a few other patients were processed with MiXCR and VDJtools. To correct CD4 versus CD8 sorting errors, sequences present in both subsets at a frequency ratio below 5:1 were removed. CDR3 nucleotide sequences shared between donor and recipient were removed because their origin could not be assigned. To be classed as alloreactive, a clone needed at least 2-fold expansion over unstimulated cells and a minimum CFSE-low frequency of 0.002% (template counts) or 0.001% (read counts). Clones detected in sequenced pre-transplant spleen, lymph node, or MLR CFSE-low populations of the donor or recipient were defined as mappable. The cumulative frequency of alloreactive clones was calculated as a percentage of all sequences, weighted by copy number. In TCRdb, the immuneACCESS table is reduced to in-frame sequences with V and J assigned. These tables do not hold every clone; where another copy was compared, an unresolved V gene accounts for under half, and the others remain unexplained. V and J calls and clone size are those listed in that table; D and trimming were worked out from the DNA. The sample data list roughly 120,000 clones, and about 95% of these were observed just once. Roughly 3.5% of the sample is held by the ten biggest clonotypes.

Note on this clone: Its antigen target is currently unknown. Within one base of it there is no much larger clone, and no base qualities were kept.

Study-wide conclusions, independent of this receptor: GvH clones were detected in recipient bone marrow, and some appeared earlier in ileal mucosa or blood, consistent with an intestinal mucosal origin. High GvH to HvG T cell clonal ratios were observed in the allografts of patients with donor T cell macrochimerism. The relatively low number and heterogeneity of intestinal transplant patients limited the conclusions. Early after transplant, declines in HvG clones were associated with peak levels of circulating GvH clones.

What the time point label conveys for this sample: cells obtained before transplantation from donor or recipient. CD3+CD4+ and CD3+CD8+ populations were FACS-sorted from unstimulated pre-transplant donor and recipient cells taken from spleen or lymph nodes. Sample: unstimulated CD8+ T cells sorted from spleen or lymph node cells, taken before intestinal transplant. The chain uses TRBV9 and TRBJ2-7; 11 bases in between match TRBD2. The sequence derives from a human donor who received an intestinal transplant. The sequenced DNA is TGTGCCAGCAGCGTTAGGGGGACTAGCGGTTCCTACGAGCAGTACTTC. Translated, this is CASSVRGTSGSYEQYF.